Listed below are T cell receptor beta chains from one sample, sequenced in a study of control samples from healthy donors and cancer patients. The data were produced by immunoSEQ multiplex PCR, yet TCRdb's version contains in-frame clones alone and is incomplete. The sample records some 120,000 clones, under 95% being singletons. The sample taken for sequencing was PBMCs. These receptors were obtained from a man aged 50 to 60 with head and neck cancer. Both conserved end residues are part of each CDR3. The D gene is left open where the match is weak. Size is omitted from some rows. Given values are once, few, many or a class for expanded clones.

TRBJ1-6 TRBV18 - - CASSPLKTGVGSPLHF TGTGCCAGCTCACCTCTCAAGACAGGTGTAGGTTCACCCCTCCACTTT
TRBJ1-3 TRBV7-9 TRBD1 - CASTYRTGFSSGNTIYF TGTGCCAGCACCTATCGGACAGGTTTCAGCTCTGGAAACACCATATATTTT
TRBJ2-1 TRBV7-2 TRBD2 few CASSLRLAGGYNEQFF TGTGCCAGCAGCTTAAGACTAGCGGGGGGCTACAATGAGCAGTTCTTC
TRBJ1-3 TRBV5-1 - - CASSFENTIYF TGCGCCAGCAGCTTTGAGAACACCATATATTTT
TRBJ2-7 TRBV5-1 - - CASSLDSKNYEQYF TGCGCCAGCAGCTTGGACTCGAAGAACTACGAGCAGTACTTC
TRBJ1-2 TRBV6-5 - - CASSYLRTANYGYTF TGTGCCAGCAGTTACTTAAGGACAGCTAACTATGGCTACACCTTC
TRBJ2-2 TRBV28 TRBD2 - CASTPPLGGGGALTGELFF TGTGCCAGCACCCCCCCTTTAGGCGGCGGGGGGGCCTTAACCGGGGAGCTGTTTTTT
TRBJ2-2 TRBV4-1 - - CASSLGTQFTGELFF TGCGCCAGCAGCCTAGGGACTCAGTTTACCGGGGAGCTGTTTTTT
TRBJ2-1 TRBV4-3 TRBD1 - CASRPGTGYHNEQFF TGCGCCAGCCGCCCCGGGACAGGGTACCACAATGAGCAGTTCTTC
TRBJ2-1 TRBV2 - - CASSHRAGQRNEQFF TGTGCCAGCAGTCATCGGGCGGGACAGAGGAATGAGCAGTTCTTC
TRBJ2-7 TRBV10-2 - - CASTGDVSGYEQYF TGCGCCAGTACAGGGGACGTTAGCGGGTACGAGCAGTACTTC
TRBJ1-1 TRBV13 - - CASNNRRELNTEAFF TGTGCCAGCAACAATCGGCGGGAATTGAACACTGAAGCTTTCTTT
TRBJ2-7 TRBV6-2/TRBV6-3 TRBD1 - CASSYRSHRGSSYEQYF TGTGCCAGCAGTTACAGATCGCACAGGGGATCCTCCTACGAGCAGTACTTC
TRBJ1-1 TRBV30 - - CAWYRGRLNTEAFF TGTGCCTGGTACCGAGGGAGGCTTAACACTGAAGCTTTCTTT
TRBJ2-3 TRBV7-2 TRBD2 - CASSPSAGGGDTQYF TGTGCCAGCAGCCCCAGCGCGGGGGGCGGAGATACGCAGTATTTT
TRBJ2-1 TRBV7-6 TRBD2 - CASSLGASGGAGEQFF TGTGCCAGCAGCTTAGGGGCTAGCGGGGGGGCAGGCGAGCAGTTCTTC
TRBJ2-7 TRBV6-5 TRBD1 - CASSLTGESYEQYF TGTGCCAGCAGTTTAACAGGGGAGTCCTACGAGCAGTACTTC
TRBJ2-5 TRBV2 - - CASSESPSHIRETQYF TGTGCCAGCAGTGAATCCCCATCCCATATCAGAGAGACCCAGTACTTC
TRBJ1-1 TRBV5-1 TRBD1 - CASSLDYGTGGMNTEAFF TGCGCCAGCAGCTTGGACTACGGGACAGGGGGAATGAACACTGAAGCTTTCTTT
TRBJ2-7 TRBV5-6 TRBD1 - CASSLYKTGAYEQYF TGTGCCAGCAGCTTGTATAAAACAGGGGCCTACGAGCAGTACTTC
TRBJ2-7 TRBV2 - - CASSEGHEQYF TGTGCCAGCAGTGAAGGGCACGAGCAGTACTTC
TRBJ2-3 TRBV5-1 - - CASSLNGGRTESTDTQYF TGCGCCAGCAGCTTAAACGGGGGTAGAACGGAAAGCACAGATACGCAGTATTTT
TRBJ2-2 TRBV6-5 - - CASTRREVFGELFF TGTGCCAGCACCCGAAGGGAGGTCTTCGGGGAGCTGTTTTTT
TRBJ2-3 TRBV3-1/TRBV3-2 TRBD1 once CASSPGQGTQYF TGTGCCAGCAGCCCTGGACAGGGGACGCAGTATTTT
TRBJ1-6 TRBV25-1 - - CASRKQGSGSPLHF TGTGCCAGCAGAAAGCAGGGTTCAGGTTCACCCCTCCACTTT
TRBJ2-3 TRBV7-8 TRBD2 - CASSNGGGDLTDTQYF TGTGCCAGCAGCAACGGGGGAGGGGATCTCACAGATACGCAGTATTTT
TRBJ2-7 TRBV15 TRBD1 - CATDRGDGDEQYF TGTGCCACCGACAGGGGGGATGGAGACGAGCAGTACTTC
TRBJ2-1 TRBV14 - once CASSPRRQGFYIEQFF TGTGCCAGCAGCCCCCGTCGGCAGGGATTTTATATTGAGCAGTTCTTC
TRBJ2-7 TRBV12-3/TRBV12-4 - - CASTPGYEQYF TGTGCCAGCACGCCGGGTTACGAGCAGTACTTC
TRBJ2-5 TRBV3-1/TRBV3-2 - once CASSTRAETQYF TGTGCCAGCAGCACACGCGCGGAGACCCAGTACTTC
TRBJ1-1 TRBV9 - - CASSRQAVGTEAFF TGTGCCAGCAGCCGACAGGCCGTGGGCACTGAAGCTTTCTTT
TRBJ2-1 TRBV2 - - CASSGRQWSNEQFF TGTGCCAGCAGTGGAAGGCAGTGGAGCAATGAGCAGTTCTTC
TRBJ2-7 TRBV6-5 TRBD2 - CASRDGGSYEQYF TGTGCCAGCCGCGACGGGGGGTCCTACGAGCAGTACTTC
TRBJ2-7 TRBV27 - - CASSLKGSSYEQYF TGTGCCAGCAGTTTAAAGGGTAGCTCCTACGAGCAGTACTTC
TRBJ2-7 TRBV21-1 - - CASSKAKSRTGGVSYEQYF TGTGCCAGCAGCAAAGCCAAGAGCAGGACAGGGGGTGTCTCCTACGAGCAGTACTTC
TRBJ2-7 TRBV18 - - CASSPPDQSYEQYF TGTGCCAGCTCACCACCGGACCAGTCCTACGAGCAGTACTTC
TRBJ1-5 TRBV19 - - CASSKWASPPIQPQHF TGTGCCAGTAGTAAATGGGCCAGTCCCCCTATACAGCCCCAGCATTTT
TRBJ1-4 TRBV30 - - CAWSVDGPGKLFF TGTGCCTGGAGTGTAGACGGCCCTGGAAAACTGTTTTTT
TRBJ2-5 TRBV28 TRBD2 - CASSPARGGGQETQYF TGTGCCAGCAGTCCGGCGCGCGGGGGGGGACAAGAGACCCAGTACTTC
TRBJ2-5 TRBV9 - - CASSVSQGRETQYF TGTGCCAGCAGCGTAAGCCAGGGACGAGAGACCCAGTACTTC
TRBJ1-5 TRBV7-8 - once CASSTRGGAGSQPQHF TGTGCCAGCAGCACCCGAGGGGGGGCAGGGAGCCAGCCCCAGCATTTT
TRBJ1-1 TRBV15 - - CATSRDRGRNTEAFF TGTGCCACCAGCAGAGATAGAGGTAGGAACACTGAAGCTTTCTTT
TRBJ2-1 TRBV6-2/TRBV6-3 - - CASSLAGSYNEQFF TGTGCCAGCAGTTTGGCGGGCTCCTACAATGAGCAGTTCTTC
TRBJ2-2 TRBV18 - - CASSLNTGELFF TGTGCCAGCTCACTCAACACCGGGGAGCTGTTTTTT
TRBJ2-5 TRBV7-9 - - CASSPGVQETQYF TGTGCCAGCAGCCCCGGGGTTCAAGAGACCCAGTACTTC
TRBJ2-2 TRBV24-1 - once CATSGRLNTGELFF TGTGCCACCAGTGGGAGGCTAAACACCGGGGAGCTGTTTTTT
TRBJ1-1 TRBV4-1 - - CASSQGLLNTEAFF TGCGCCAGCAGCCAAGGACTACTGAACACTGAAGCTTTCTTT
TRBJ1-1 TRBV18 - - CASSPPNSGTVNTEAFF TGTGCCAGCTCACCACCAAATTCCGGGACTGTGAACACTGAAGCTTTCTTT
TRBJ1-1 TRBV20-1 - once CSASPPGRTEAFF TGCAGTGCTAGTCCCCCAGGGCGCACTGAAGCTTTCTTT
TRBJ1-1 TRBV27 - - CASSLELNTEAFF TGTGCCAGCAGTTTAGAGTTGAACACTGAAGCTTTCTTT
TRBJ2-2 TRBV19 TRBD2 - CASKISGGHQTGELFF TGTGCCAGTAAAATTAGCGGGGGGCATCAAACCGGGGAGCTGTTTTTT
TRBJ2-7 TRBV13 - - CASSLGTGREQYF TGTGCCAGCAGCTTAGGGACAGGGAGGGAGCAGTACTTC